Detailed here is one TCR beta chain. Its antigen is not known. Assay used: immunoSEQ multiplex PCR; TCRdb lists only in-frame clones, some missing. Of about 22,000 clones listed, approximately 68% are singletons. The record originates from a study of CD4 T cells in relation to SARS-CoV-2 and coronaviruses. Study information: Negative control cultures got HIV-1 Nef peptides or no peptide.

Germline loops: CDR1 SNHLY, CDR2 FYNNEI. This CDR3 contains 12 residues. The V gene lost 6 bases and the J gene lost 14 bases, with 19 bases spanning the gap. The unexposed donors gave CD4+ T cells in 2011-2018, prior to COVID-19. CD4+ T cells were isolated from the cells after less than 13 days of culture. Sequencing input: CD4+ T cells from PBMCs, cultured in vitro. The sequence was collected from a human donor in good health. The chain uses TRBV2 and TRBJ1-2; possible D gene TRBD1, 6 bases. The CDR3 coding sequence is TGTGCCAGCAGGAAGGGGGACGGCGCATGGACCTTC. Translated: CASRKGDGAWTF. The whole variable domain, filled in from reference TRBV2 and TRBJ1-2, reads EPEVTQTPSHQVTQMGQEVILRCVPISNHLYFYWYRQILGQKVEFLVSFYNNEISEKSEIFDDQFSVERPDGSNFTLKIRSTKLEDSAMYFCASRKGDGAWTFGSGTRLTVV.